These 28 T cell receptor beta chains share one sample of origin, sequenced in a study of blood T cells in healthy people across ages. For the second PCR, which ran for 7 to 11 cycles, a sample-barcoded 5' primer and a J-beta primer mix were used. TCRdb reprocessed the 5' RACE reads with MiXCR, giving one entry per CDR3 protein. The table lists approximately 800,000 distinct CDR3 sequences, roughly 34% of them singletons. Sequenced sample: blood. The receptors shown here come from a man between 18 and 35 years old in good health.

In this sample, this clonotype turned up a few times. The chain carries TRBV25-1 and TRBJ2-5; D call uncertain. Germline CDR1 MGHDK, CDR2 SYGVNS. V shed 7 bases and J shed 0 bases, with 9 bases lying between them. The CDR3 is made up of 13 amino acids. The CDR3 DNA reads TGTGCCAGCAAGAAAGTGGACCAAGAGACCCAGTACTTC. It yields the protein CASKKVDQETQYF.

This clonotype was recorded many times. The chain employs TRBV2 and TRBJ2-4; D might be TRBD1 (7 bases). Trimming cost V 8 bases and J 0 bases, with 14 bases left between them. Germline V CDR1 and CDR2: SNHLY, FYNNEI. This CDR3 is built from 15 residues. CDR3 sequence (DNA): TGTGCCAGCCGAGACAGGGACTTAGCCAAAAACATTCAGTACTTC. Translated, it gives CASRDRDLAKNIQYF. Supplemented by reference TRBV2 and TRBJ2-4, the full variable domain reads EPEVTQTPSHQVTQMGQEVILRCVPISNHLYFYWYRQILGQKVEFLVSFYNNEISEKSEIFDDQFSVERPDGSNFTLKIRSTKLEDSAMYFCASRDRDLAKNIQYFGAGTRLSVL.

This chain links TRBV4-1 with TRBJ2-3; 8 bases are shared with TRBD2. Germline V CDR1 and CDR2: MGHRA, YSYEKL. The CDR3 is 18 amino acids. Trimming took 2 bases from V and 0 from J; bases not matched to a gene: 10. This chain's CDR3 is CASSQILAGGPSTDTQYF. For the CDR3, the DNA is TGCGCCAGCAGCCAAATCCTGGCGGGGGGACCTAGCACAGATACGCAGTATTTT.

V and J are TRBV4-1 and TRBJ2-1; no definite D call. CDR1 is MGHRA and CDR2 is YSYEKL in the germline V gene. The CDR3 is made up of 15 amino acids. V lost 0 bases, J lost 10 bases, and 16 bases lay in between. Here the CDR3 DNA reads TGCGCCAGCAGCCAAGACGAGAGCATTTCACGGGAGCAGTTCTTC. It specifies CASSQDESISREQFF.

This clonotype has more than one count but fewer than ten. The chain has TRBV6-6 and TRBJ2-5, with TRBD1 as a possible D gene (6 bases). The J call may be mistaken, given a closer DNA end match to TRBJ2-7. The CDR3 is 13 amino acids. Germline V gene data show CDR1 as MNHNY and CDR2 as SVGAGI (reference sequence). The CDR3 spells CASTSRGQYEQYF. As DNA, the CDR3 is TGTGCCAGCACCTCCCGCGGACAGTACGAGCAGTACTTC.

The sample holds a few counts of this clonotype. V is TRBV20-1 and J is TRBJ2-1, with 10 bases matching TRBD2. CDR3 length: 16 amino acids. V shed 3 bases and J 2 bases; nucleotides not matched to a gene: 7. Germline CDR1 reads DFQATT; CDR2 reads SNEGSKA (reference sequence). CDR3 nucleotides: TGCAGTGCTAGGACACTAGCGGGGCTAACCTACAATGAGCAGTTCTTC. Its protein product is CSARTLAGLTYNEQFF.

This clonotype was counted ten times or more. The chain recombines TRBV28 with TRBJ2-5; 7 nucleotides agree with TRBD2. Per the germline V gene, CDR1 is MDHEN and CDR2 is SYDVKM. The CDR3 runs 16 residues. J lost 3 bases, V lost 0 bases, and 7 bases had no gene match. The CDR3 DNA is TGTGCCAGCAGTTTATGGGGCGGGGGAGTTGAAGAGACCCAGTACTTC. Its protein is CASSLWGGGVEETQYF.

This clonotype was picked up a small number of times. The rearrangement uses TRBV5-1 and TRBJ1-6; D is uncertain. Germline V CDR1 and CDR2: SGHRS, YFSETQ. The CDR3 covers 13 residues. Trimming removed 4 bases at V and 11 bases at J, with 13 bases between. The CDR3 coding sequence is TGCGCCAGCAGCGTGGAGAGTCCGGCACCCCTCCACTTT. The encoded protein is CASSVESPAPLHF.

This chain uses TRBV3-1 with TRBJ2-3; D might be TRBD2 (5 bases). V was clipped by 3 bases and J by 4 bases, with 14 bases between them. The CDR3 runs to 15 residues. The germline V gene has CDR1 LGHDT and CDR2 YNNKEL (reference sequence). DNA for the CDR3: TGTGCCAGCAGCCAGGGAGCCTTAACAGCAGATACGCAGTATTTT. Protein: CASSQGALTADTQYF.

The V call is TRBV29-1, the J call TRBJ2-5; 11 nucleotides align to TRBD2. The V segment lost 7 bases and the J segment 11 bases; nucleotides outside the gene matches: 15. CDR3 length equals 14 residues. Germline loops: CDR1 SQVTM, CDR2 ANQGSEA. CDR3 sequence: CSAVAGGRANEQYF. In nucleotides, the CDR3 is TGCAGCGCCGTAGCGGGGGGGCGAGCGAATGAGCAGTACTTC.

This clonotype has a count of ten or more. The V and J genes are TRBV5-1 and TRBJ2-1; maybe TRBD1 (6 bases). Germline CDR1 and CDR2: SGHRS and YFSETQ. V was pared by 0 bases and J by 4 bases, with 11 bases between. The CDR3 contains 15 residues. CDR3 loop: CASSLGSTGYNEQFF. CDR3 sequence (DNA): TGCGCCAGCAGCTTGGGGAGCACAGGGTACAATGAGCAGTTCTTC.

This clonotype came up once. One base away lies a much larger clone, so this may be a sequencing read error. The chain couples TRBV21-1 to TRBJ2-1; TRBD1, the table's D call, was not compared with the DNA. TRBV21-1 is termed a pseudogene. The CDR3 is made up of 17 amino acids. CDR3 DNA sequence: TGTGCCAGCAGCCAGGGACAGGGTATTCTACGGCTCGATGAGCAGTTCTTC. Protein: CASSQGQGILRLDEQFF.

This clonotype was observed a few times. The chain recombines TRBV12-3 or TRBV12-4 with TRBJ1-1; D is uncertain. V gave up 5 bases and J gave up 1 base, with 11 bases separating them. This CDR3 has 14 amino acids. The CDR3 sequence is CASSMEGPNTEAFF. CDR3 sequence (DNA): TGTGCCAGCAGTATGGAGGGCCCGAACACTGAAGCTTTCTTT.

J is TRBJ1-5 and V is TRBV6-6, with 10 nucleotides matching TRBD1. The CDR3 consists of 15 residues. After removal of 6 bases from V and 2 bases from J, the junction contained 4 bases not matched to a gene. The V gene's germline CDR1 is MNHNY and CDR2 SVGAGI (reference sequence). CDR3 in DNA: TGTGCCAGCAGGGGGACAGGGGTTGGCAATCAGCCCCAGCATTTT. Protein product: CASRGTGVGNQPQHF.

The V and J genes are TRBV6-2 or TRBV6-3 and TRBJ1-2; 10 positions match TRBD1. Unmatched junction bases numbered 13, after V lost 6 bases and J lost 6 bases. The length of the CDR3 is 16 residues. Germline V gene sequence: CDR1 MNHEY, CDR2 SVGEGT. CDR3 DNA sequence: TGTGCCAGCAGACGCCCCCCCGGGACAGGGGTAGATGGCTACACCTTC. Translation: CASRRPPGTGVDGYTF.

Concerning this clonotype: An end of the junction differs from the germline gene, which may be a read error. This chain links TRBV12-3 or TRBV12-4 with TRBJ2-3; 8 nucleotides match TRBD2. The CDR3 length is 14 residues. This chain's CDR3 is CASSGGVRADTEYF. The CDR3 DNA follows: TGTGCCAGCAGCGGGGGGGTGAGGGCAGATACGGAGTATTTT.

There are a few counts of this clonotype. The DNA for the CDR3 is TGCGCCAGCAGCCCCCACCAGCGGGAAGCTAATGAAAAACTGTTTTTT. Amino acids: CASSPHQREANEKLFF. The rearrangement links TRBV5-1 to TRBJ1-4; no reliable D call. Trimming pared 4 bases from V and 3 bases from J, leaving 16 bases between. Germline CDR1 SGHRS, CDR2 YFSETQ. CDR3 length: 16 residues.

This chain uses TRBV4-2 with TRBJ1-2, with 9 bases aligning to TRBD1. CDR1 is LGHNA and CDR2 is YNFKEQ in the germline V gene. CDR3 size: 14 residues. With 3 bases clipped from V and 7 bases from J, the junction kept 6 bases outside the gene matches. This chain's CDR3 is CASSQTQGAGGYTF. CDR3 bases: TGTGCCAGCAGCCAGACACAGGGGGCGGGTGGCTACACCTTC.

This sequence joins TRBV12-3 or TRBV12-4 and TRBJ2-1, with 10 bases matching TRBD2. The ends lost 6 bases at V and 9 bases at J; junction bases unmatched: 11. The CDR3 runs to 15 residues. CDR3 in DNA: TGTGCCAGCAGCCCCCAGCGGGGGGGCCGTGGTGAGCAGTTCTTC. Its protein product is CASSPQRGGRGEQFF.

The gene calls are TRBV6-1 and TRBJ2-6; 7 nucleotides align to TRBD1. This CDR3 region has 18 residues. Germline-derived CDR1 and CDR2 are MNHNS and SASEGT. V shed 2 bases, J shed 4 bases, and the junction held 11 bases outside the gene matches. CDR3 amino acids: CASSEPGQSPSGANVLTF. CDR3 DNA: TGTGCCAGCAGTGAACCGGGACAGAGCCCCTCGGGGGCCAACGTCCTGACTTTC.

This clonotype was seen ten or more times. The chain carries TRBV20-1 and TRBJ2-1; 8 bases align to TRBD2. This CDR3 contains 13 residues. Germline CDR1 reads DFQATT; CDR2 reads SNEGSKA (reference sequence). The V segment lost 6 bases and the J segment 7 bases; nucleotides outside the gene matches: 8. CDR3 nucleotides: TGCAGTGCCCTGGGGGGACTAGGGAATGAGCAGTTCTTC. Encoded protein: CSALGGLGNEQFF.

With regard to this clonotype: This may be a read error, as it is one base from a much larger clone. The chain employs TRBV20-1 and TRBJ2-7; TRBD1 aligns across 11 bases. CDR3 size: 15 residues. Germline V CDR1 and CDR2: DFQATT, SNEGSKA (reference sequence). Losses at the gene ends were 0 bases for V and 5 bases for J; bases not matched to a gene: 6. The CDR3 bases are TGCAGTGCTAGAGATGGGACAGGGGGGTCCGACGAGCAGTACTTC. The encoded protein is CSARDGTGGSDEQYF.

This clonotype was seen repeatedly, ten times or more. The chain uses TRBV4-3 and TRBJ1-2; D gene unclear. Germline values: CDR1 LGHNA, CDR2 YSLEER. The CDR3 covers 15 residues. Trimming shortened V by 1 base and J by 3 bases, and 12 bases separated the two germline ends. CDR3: CASSQAQADHYGYTF. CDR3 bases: TGCGCCAGCAGCCAAGCCCAGGCAGACCACTATGGCTACACCTTC.

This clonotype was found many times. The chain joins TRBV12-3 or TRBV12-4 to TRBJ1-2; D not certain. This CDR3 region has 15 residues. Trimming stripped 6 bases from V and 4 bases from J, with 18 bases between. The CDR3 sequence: CASSRAVGWGYGYTF. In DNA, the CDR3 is TGTGCCAGCAGCCGCGCAGTCGGTTGGGGCTATGGCTACACCTTC.

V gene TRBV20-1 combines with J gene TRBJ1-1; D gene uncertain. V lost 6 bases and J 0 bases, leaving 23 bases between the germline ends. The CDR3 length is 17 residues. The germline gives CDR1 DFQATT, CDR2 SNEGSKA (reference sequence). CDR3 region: CSADRRLTNSMNTEAFF. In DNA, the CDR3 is TGCAGTGCAGACCGACGGTTGACTAATTCCATGAACACTGAAGCTTTCTTT.

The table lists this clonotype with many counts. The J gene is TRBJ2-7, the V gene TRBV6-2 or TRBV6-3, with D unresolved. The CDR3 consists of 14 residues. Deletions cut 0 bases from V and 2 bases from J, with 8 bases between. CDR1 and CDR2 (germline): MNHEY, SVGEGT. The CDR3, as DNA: TGTGCCAGCAGTTACTCCGACACAGCCTACGAGCAGTACTTC. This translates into CASSYSDTAYEQYF.

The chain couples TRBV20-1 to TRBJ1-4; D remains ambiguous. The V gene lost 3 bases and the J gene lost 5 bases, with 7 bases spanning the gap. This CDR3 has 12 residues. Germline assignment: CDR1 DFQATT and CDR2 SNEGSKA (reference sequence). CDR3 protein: CSASGPNEKLFF. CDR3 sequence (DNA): TGCAGTGCTAGCGGCCCGAATGAAAAACTGTTTTTT.

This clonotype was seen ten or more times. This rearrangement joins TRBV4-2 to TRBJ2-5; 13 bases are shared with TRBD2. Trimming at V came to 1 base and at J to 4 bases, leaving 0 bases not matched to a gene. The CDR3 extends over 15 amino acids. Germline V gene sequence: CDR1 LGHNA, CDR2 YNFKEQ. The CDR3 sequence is CASSQGLAGGETQYF. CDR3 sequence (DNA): TGTGCCAGCAGCCAAGGACTAGCGGGGGGAGAGACCCAGTACTTC.